This TCR beta chain appears in the sequencing data of a study of blood T cell repertoires in COVID-19. Turning to the study itself: Collection of acute and convalescent COVID-19 samples took place in the United States, Italy and Spain. T cells, B-cell-depleted T cells, or PBMCs provided the cDNA or gDNA that served as material.

The CDR3 consists of 16 residues. V lost 3 bases and J lost 8, with 20 bases in between. Germline V lookup: CDR1 MDHEN, CDR2 SYDVKM. Under the authors' procedure: Estimated nucleated cell counts came from reference gene primer amplification. TCRdb's table, derived via immunoSEQ multiplex PCR, lists solely in-frame clones and lacks some. The V and J calls and clone size were taken over from that table, and D and trimming were inferred from the DNA. The sample comprises 350,000 to 550,000 clones, 85% to 90% of which are singletons, and 4% to 5.5% rests with the top ten. The clonotype originates from a woman between 25 and 40 years old with acute or convalescent COVID-19. V gene TRBV28 combines with J gene TRBJ2-1; tentative D call: TRBD1 (8 bases). The sample comprised peripheral blood. The CDR3 loop reads CASSLLGQGLFDEQFF. CDR3 in DNA: TGTGCCAGCAGTTTGCTCGGACAGGGACTATTTGATGAGCAGTTCTTC. Combining the CDR3 with reference TRBV28 and TRBJ2-1 gives the whole variable domain DVKVTQSSRYLVKRTGEKVFLECVQDMDHENMFWYRQDPGLGLRLIYFSYDVKMKEKGDIPEGYSVSREKKERFSLILESASTNQTSMYLCASSLLGQGLFDEQFFGPGTRLTVL.